The rows below give T cell receptor beta chains drawn from one sample of a study of identical twins. TCRdb independently ran MiXCR on the 5' RACE reads; one entry per CDR3 protein. The sample holds about 530,000 distinct CDR3 sequences; over 12% are singletons and the top ten take 0.44%. These data were likewise used in another study, on yellow fever vaccine responses in identical twins.

Sequencing was done on a sample of CD4+ T cells sorted from blood. The source of these receptors is a woman between 18 and 29 years old in good health. Both conserved end residues are part of each CDR3. Fields, in order: J gene, V gene, clone size, D gene, CDR3 DNA, CDR3 protein. A D gene is named only where the DNA matches it firmly. Clone size appears in some rows only: once, few, many, or a class for an expanded clone.

j_gene: TRBJ2-2
v_gene: TRBV5-1
abundance: once
d_gene: TRBD1
CDR3nt: TGCGCCAGCAGCGCCGGGACAGCTACCGGGGAGCTGTTTTTT
CDR3aa: CASSAGTATGELFF

j_gene: TRBJ1-1
v_gene: TRBV6-5
abundance: -
d_gene: -
CDR3nt: TGTGCCAGCAGTTACTCCTCCACGAACACTGAAGCTTTCTTT
CDR3aa: CASSYSSTNTEAFF

j_gene: TRBJ2-7
v_gene: TRBV4-2
abundance: few
d_gene: TRBD2
CDR3nt: TGTGCCAGCAGCCAACAACCGGGGACTATCCCAGGGGAGCAGTACTTC
CDR3aa: CASSQQPGTIPGEQYF

j_gene: TRBJ2-5
v_gene: TRBV20-1
abundance: -
d_gene: -
CDR3nt: TGCAGTGCTAGTTGGAGTGTCGAAGAGACCCAGTACTTC
CDR3aa: CSASWSVEETQYF

j_gene: TRBJ2-1
v_gene: TRBV11-2
abundance: -
d_gene: TRBD2
CDR3nt: TGTGCCAGCAGCCAGCGGATAGCGGGCGGGGGGTCCTACAATGAGCAGTTCTTC
CDR3aa: CASSQRIAGGGSYNEQFF

j_gene: TRBJ2-1
v_gene: TRBV12-5
abundance: many
d_gene: -
CDR3nt: TGTGCTAGTGGTTTGGTAACTTCGAGGATGGTCCAGCAGTTCTTC
CDR3aa: CASGLVTSRMVQQFF

j_gene: TRBJ2-7
v_gene: TRBV7-9
abundance: once
d_gene: TRBD1
CDR3nt: TGTGCCAGCAGCTTAATAGGGACAGTCTACGAGCAGTACTTC
CDR3aa: CASSLIGTVYEQYF

j_gene: TRBJ2-7
v_gene: TRBV6-5
abundance: -
d_gene: -
CDR3nt: TGTGCCAGCAGTTACGGTTTGGAACAGGGATACTACGAGCAGTACTTC
CDR3aa: CASSYGLEQGYYEQYF

j_gene: TRBJ2-6
v_gene: TRBV6-2/TRBV6-3
abundance: few
d_gene: -
CDR3nt: TGTGCCAGCAAGTTTCCGTACGCGTGGGCCAACGTCCTGACTTTC
CDR3aa: CASKFPYAWANVLTF

j_gene: TRBJ2-2
v_gene: TRBV10-3
abundance: few
d_gene: -
CDR3nt: TGTGCCATCAGAGAGACAGAACCCACCGGGGAGCTGTTTTTT
CDR3aa: CAIRETEPTGELFF